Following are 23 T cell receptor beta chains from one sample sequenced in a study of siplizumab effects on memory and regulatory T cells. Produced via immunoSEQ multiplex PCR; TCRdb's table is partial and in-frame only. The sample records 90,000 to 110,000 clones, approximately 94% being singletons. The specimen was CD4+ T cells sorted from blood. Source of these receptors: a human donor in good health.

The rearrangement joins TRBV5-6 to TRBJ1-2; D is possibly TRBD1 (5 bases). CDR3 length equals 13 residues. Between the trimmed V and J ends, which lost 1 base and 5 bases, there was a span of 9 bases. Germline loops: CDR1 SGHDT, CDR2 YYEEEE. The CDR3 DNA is TGTGCCAGCAGCTTGCTCAGGGCATATGGCTACACCTTC. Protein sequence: CASSLLRAYGYTF.

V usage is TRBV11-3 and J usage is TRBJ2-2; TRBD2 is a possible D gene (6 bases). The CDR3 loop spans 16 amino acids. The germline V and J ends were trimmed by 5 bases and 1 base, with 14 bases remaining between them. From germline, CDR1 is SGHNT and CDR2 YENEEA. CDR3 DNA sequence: TGTGCCAGCAGCCGCGGAGGGGCCCAGAACACCGGGGAGCTGTTTTTT. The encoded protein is CASSRGGAQNTGELFF.

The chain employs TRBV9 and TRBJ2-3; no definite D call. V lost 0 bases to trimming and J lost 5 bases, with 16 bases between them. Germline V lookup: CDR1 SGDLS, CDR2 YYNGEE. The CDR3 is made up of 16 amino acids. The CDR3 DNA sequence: TGTGCCAGCAGCGTAGATCCGGAAGGGCTTGAAGATACGCAGTATTTT. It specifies CASSVDPEGLEDTQYF.

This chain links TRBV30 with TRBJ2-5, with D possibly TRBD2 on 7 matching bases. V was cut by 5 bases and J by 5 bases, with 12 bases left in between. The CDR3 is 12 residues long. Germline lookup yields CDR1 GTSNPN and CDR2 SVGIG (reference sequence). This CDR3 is CAWGGARETQYF. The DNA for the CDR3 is TGTGCCTGGGGGGGGGCCCGGGAGACCCAGTACTTC.

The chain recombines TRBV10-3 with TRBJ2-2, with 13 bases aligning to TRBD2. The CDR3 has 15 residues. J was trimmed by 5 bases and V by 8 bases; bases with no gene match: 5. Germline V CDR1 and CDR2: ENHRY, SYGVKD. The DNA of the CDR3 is TGTGCCATCTCAGGACTAGCGGGAGATACCGGGGAGCTGTTTTTT. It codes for CAISGLAGDTGELFF.

The CDR3 DNA is TGTGCCAGTAGTTCCGGAGACAGGGCTTATGGCTACACCTTC. Translating gives CASSSGDRAYGYTF. This sequence joins TRBV19 and TRBJ1-2; TRBD1 aligns across 7 bases. The CDR3 runs to 14 residues. With 5 bases clipped from V and 5 bases from J, the junction kept 8 bases outside the gene matches. Germline assignment: CDR1 LNHDA and CDR2 SQIVND (reference sequence).

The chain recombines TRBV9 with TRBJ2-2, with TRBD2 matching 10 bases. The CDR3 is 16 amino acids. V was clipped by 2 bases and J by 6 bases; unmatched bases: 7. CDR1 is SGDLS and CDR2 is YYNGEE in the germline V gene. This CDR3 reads CASSVAASGGPGELFF. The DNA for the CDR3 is TGTGCCAGCAGCGTCGCGGCTAGCGGGGGACCCGGGGAGCTGTTTTTT.

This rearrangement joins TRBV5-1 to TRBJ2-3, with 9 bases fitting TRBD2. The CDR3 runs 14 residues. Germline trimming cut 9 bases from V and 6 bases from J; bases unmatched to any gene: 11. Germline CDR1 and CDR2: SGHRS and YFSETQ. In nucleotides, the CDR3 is TGCGCCACCAAGAACTTAGCGGGGGCGGATACGCAGTATTTT. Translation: CATKNLAGADTQYF.

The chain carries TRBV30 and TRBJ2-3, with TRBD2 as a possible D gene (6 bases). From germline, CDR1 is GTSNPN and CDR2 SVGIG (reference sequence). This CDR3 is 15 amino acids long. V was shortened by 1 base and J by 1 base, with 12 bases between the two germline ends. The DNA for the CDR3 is TGTGCCTGGAGTGCTGTTAGCGGTCGCACAGATACGCAGTATTTT. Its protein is CAWSAVSGRTDTQYF.

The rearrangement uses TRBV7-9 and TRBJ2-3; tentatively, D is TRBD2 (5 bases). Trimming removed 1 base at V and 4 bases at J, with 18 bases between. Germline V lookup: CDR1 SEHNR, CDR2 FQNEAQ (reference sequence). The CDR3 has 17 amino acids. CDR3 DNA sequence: TGTGCCAGCAGCTTAGTCCGCCGGCTAGCTAACGCAGATACGCAGTATTTT. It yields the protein CASSLVRRLANADTQYF.

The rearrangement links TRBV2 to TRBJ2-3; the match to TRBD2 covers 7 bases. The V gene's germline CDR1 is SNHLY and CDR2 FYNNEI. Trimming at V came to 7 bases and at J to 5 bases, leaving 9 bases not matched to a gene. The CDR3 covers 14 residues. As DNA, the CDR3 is TGTGCCAGCATAGCGGGTCTCGGGGTAGATACGCAGTATTTT. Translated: CASIAGLGVDTQYF.

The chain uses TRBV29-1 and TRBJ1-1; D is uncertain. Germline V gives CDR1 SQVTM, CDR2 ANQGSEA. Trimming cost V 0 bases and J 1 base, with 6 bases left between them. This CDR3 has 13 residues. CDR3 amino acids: CSVEDRRNTEAFF. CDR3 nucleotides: TGCAGCGTTGAAGACAGGAGGAACACTGAAGCTTTCTTT.

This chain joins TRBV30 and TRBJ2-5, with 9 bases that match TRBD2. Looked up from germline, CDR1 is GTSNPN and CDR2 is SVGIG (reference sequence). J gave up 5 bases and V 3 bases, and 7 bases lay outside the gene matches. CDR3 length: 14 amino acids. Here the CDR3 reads CAWSRSGGQETQYF. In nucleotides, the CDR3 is TGTGCCTGGAGCAGAAGCGGGGGGCAGGAGACCCAGTACTTC. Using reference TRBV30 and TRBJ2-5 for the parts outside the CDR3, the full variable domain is SQTIHQWPATLVQPVGSPLSLECTVEGTSNPNLYWYRQAAGRGLQLLFYSVGIGQISSEVPQNLSASRPQDRQFILSSKKLLLSDSGFYLCAWSRSGGQETQYFGPGTRLLVL.

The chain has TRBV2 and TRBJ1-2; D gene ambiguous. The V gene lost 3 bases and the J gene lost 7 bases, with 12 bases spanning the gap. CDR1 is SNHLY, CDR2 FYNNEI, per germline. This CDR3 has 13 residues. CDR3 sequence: CASSEGRSGGYTF. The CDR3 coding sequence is TGTGCCAGCAGTGAGGGCCGTTCGGGTGGCTACACCTTC.

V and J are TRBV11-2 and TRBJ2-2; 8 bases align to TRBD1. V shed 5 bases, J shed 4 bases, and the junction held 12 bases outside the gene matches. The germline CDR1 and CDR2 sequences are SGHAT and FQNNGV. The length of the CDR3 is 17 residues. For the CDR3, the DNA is TGTGCCAGCAGCCTGTCGACAGGGGCCGTAAGCACCGGGGAGCTGTTTTTT. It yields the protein CASSLSTGAVSTGELFF.

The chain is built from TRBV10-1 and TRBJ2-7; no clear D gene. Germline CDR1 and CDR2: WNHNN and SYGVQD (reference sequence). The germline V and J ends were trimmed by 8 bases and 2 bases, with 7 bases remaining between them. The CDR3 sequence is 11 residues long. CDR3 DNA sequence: TGCGCCAGCCCAACCGCCTACGAGCAGTACTTC. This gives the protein CASPTAYEQYF.

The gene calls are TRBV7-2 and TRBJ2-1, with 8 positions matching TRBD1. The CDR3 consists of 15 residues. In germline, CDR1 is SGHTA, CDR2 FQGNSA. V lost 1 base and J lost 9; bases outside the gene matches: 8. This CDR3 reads CASSLGGQGISEQFF. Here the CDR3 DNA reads TGTGCCAGCAGCTTAGGTGGACAGGGAATCAGTGAGCAGTTCTTC.

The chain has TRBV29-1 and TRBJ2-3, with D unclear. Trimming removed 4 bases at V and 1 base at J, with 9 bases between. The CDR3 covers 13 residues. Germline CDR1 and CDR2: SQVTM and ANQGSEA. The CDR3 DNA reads TGCAGCGTTGCAGGCAGAGGCACAGATACGCAGTATTTT. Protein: CSVAGRGTDTQYF.

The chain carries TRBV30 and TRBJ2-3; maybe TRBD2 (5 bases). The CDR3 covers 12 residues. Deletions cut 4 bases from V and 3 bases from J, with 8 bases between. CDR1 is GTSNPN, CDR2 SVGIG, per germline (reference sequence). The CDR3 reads CAWKGVTDTQYF. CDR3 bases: TGTGCCTGGAAGGGAGTAACAGATACGCAGTATTTT.

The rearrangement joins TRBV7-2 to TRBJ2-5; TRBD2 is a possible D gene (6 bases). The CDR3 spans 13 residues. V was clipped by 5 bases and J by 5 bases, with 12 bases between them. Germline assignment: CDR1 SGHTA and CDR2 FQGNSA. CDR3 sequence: CASSPPSVETQYF. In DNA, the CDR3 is TGTGCCAGCAGCCCCCCTAGCGTTGAGACCCAGTACTTC. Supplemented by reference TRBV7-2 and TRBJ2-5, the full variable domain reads GAGVSQSPSNKVTEKGKDVELRCDPISGHTALYWYRQSLGQGLEFLIYFQGNSAPDKSGLPSDRFSAERTGGSVSTLTIQRTQQEDSAVYLCASSPPSVETQYFGPGTRLLVL.

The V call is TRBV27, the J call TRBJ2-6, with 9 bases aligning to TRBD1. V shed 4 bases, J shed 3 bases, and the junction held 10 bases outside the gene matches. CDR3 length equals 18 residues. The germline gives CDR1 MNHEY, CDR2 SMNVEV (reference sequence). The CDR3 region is CASSWAGTGFGGANVLTF. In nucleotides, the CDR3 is TGTGCCAGCAGTTGGGCCGGGACAGGGTTCGGTGGGGCCAACGTCCTGACTTTC.

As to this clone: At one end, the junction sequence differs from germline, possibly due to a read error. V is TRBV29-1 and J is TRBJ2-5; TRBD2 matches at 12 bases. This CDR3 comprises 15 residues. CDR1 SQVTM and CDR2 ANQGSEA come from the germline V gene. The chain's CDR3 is CSVEGLAGNQETQYF. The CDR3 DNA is TGCAGCGTAGAAGGACTAGCGGGAAACCAAGAGACCCAGTACTTC.

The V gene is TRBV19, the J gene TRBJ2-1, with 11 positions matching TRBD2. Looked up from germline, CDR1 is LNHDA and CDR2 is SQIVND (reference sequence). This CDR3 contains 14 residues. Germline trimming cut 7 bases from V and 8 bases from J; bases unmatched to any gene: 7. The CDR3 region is CASTRTSGRYEQFF. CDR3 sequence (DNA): TGTGCCAGTACTAGAACTAGCGGGAGATATGAGCAGTTCTTC.